A single sample gave rise to the 7 T cell receptor beta chains below, sequenced in a study of T cell responses to AZD1222 COVID-19 vaccine. The method was immunoSEQ multiplex PCR; TCRdb's version includes in-frame clones alone and lacks a portion of them. The sample lists approximately 200,000 clones, 85% to 90% occurring once. The source material was peripheral blood, sampled on day 0 of AZD1222 vaccination. Source of these receptors: an adult in good health.

The gene calls are TRBV6-5 and TRBJ1-1, with D hard to call. Germline loops: CDR1 MNHEY, CDR2 SVGAGI. The CDR3 has 14 residues. The V and J ends lost 5 bases and 6 bases respectively, with 16 bases between them. The chain's CDR3 is CASSKTPPSAEAFF. CDR3 in DNA: TGTGCCAGCAGTAAGACACCTCCGAGTGCTGAAGCTTTCTTT.

This sequence joins TRBV11-1 and TRBJ2-7; D not certain. V dropped 5 bases and J dropped 5 bases, with 7 bases sitting between them. CDR1 SGHAT and CDR2 FQDESV come from the germline V gene (reference sequence). The CDR3 loop spans 11 amino acids. The CDR3 nucleotides are TGTGCCAGCAGCCCCGGAAACGAGCAGTACTTC. The encoded protein is CASSPGNEQYF.

The V and J genes are TRBV9 and TRBJ2-1, with 7 bases aligning to TRBD1. From germline, CDR1 is SGDLS and CDR2 YYNGEE. V lost 4 bases to trimming and J lost 0 bases; unmatched junction nucleotides: 4. CDR3 length: 15 residues. CDR3 sequence reads: CASSFRDSSYNEQFF. The CDR3 DNA is TGTGCCAGCAGCTTTCGGGACAGCTCCTACAATGAGCAGTTCTTC.

The rearrangement joins TRBV5-1 to TRBJ2-7; TRBD1 or TRBD2 may be the D gene (6 bases each). CDR1 is SGHRS, CDR2 YFSETQ, per germline. V shed 0 bases and J shed 3 bases, with 16 bases lying between them. This CDR3 is built from 16 residues. The CDR3 spells CASSLGDTTGDYEQYF. CDR3 bases: TGCGCCAGCAGCTTGGGGGACACAACGGGGGACTACGAGCAGTACTTC.

The chain recombines TRBV5-1 with TRBJ1-1; a weak D match, TRBD1 (5 bases). Germline CDR1 reads SGHRS; CDR2 reads YFSETQ. CDR3 size: 15 residues. Trimming shortened V by 2 bases and J by 4 bases, and 15 bases separated the two germline ends. CDR3 sequence reads: CASSLSTAGGTEAFF. As DNA, the CDR3 is TGCGCCAGCAGCTTATCGACAGCCGGGGGCACTGAAGCTTTCTTT.

This clone was found a few times. This chain connects TRBV4-1 to TRBJ1-2, with D hard to call. Germline CDR1 is MGHRA and CDR2 is YSYEKL. CDR3 size: 16 residues. V lost 5 bases to trimming and J lost 6 bases, with 22 bases between them. CDR3 amino acids: CASSSPLGVGLNGYTF. The CDR3 DNA is TGCGCCAGCAGCTCCCCCCTCGGAGTCGGATTAAATGGCTACACCTTC.

V is TRBV19 and J is TRBJ2-1; D is tentatively TRBD1 or TRBD2 (5 bases each). Per the germline V gene, CDR1 is LNHDA and CDR2 is SQIVND (reference sequence). With 3 bases removed from V and 3 bases from J, the gap between germline ends came to 15 bases. The CDR3 extends over 16 amino acids. This chain's CDR3 is CASSIRGRGIYNEQFF. In DNA, the CDR3 is TGTGCCAGTAGTATTCGGGGACGGGGCATCTACAATGAGCAGTTCTTC.